The 6 T cell receptor beta chains below were found in one sample sequenced in a study of T cell responses to AZD1222 COVID-19 vaccine. Assay used: immunoSEQ multiplex PCR; TCRdb lists only in-frame clones, some missing. The profile covers 100,000 or so clones, with approximately 92% appearing a single time and 40% to 55% taken by the ten largest. The sequencing used peripheral blood, collected 28 days after the second AZD1222 dose. The receptors come from an adult who received the AZD1222 COVID-19 vaccine.

The chain links TRBV15 to TRBJ2-5; D is possibly TRBD1 (5 bases). Looked up from germline, CDR1 is LNHNV and CDR2 is YYDKDF (reference sequence). CDR3 length: 16 residues. The germline V and J ends were trimmed by 0 bases and 6 bases, with 17 bases remaining between them. The chain's CDR3 is CATSRDRGAVRKTQYF. The CDR3 DNA reads TGTGCCACCAGCAGAGATAGGGGCGCGGTAAGAAAGACCCAGTACTTC. Full variable domain (missing parts from reference TRBV15 and TRBJ2-5): DAMVIQNPRYQVTQFGKPVTLSCSQTLNHNVMYWYQQKSSQAPKLLFHYYDKDFNNEADTPDNFQSRRPNTSFCFLDIRSPGLGDTAMYLCATSRDRGAVRKTQYFGPGTRLLVL.

This clone was seen once. The V gene is TRBV2, the J gene TRBJ2-7; D tentatively reads TRBD1 or TRBD2 (5 bases each). Trimming stripped 3 bases from V and 0 bases from J, with 21 bases between. CDR1 is SNHLY, CDR2 FYNNEI, per germline. The CDR3 contains 18 residues. CDR3 region: CASSDGAPPYKSSYEQYF. CDR3 coding DNA: TGTGCCAGCAGTGACGGGGCCCCTCCTTATAAGAGCTCCTACGAGCAGTACTTC.

The chain uses TRBV7-2 and TRBJ2-2; 11 bases are shared with TRBD2. In germline, CDR1 is SGHTA, CDR2 FQGNSA. V trimming: 5 bases; J trimming: 4 bases; junction bases outside the gene matches: 9. CDR3 length: 17 amino acids. The CDR3 DNA is TGTGCCAGCAGCCCCTTAGCGGGAGGGCCTCGCACCGGGGAGCTGTTTTTT. This sequence encodes CASSPLAGGPRTGELFF. Filled out from reference TRBV7-2 and TRBJ2-2, the complete variable domain reads GAGVSQSPSNKVTEKGKDVELRCDPISGHTALYWYRQSLGQGLEFLIYFQGNSAPDKSGLPSDRFSAERTGGSVSTLTIQRTQQEDSAVYLCASSPLAGGPRTGELFFGEGSRLTVL.

This clone was observed a single time. This rearrangement joins TRBV27 to TRBJ2-7; TRBD2 agrees at 11 bases. J was trimmed by 3 bases and V by 6 bases; bases with no gene match: 4. The CDR3 consists of 14 residues. Germline V gives CDR1 MNHEY, CDR2 SMNVEV (reference sequence). CDR3 loop: CASSRGTSGYEQYF. DNA for the CDR3: TGTGCCAGCAGCCGTGGGACTAGCGGCTACGAGCAGTACTTC.

This chain uses TRBV6-1 with TRBJ2-4; tentatively, D is TRBD2 (5 bases). Per germline, CDR1 MNHNS and CDR2 SASEGT. V lost 3 bases, J lost 3 bases, and 18 bases lay in between. This CDR3 region has 17 residues. The CDR3 loop is CASSDPSGSAYKNIQYF. The CDR3 DNA is TGTGCCAGCAGTGATCCCTCGGGGTCAGCGTACAAAAACATTCAGTACTTC.

The chain employs TRBV5-6 and TRBJ2-3; 7 positions agree with TRBD2. The CDR3 extends over 14 amino acids. The germline V gene has CDR1 SGHDT and CDR2 YYEEEE. J was trimmed by 5 bases and V by 3 bases; bases with no gene match: 6. CDR3 region: CASSSGGDGDTQYF. The CDR3 region has the DNA TGTGCCAGCAGCTCTGGGGGGGACGGAGATACGCAGTATTTT.